The 17 T cell receptor beta chains listed next were all sequenced from one sample in a study of blood T cells in healthy people across ages. Using a J-beta primer mix together with a sample-barcoded 5' primer, a second PCR was run for roughly 7 to 12 cycles. TCRdb recomputed calls from the 5' RACE reads with MiXCR, one row per CDR3 protein. The table includes over 700,000 distinct CDR3 sequences, 20% to 30% detected once. These data were also reused for a study on T cells of mothers and their children.

The sample was blood. The receptors derive from a boy younger than 18 in good health.

V is TRBV28 and J is TRBJ1-4; the match to TRBD1 covers 7 bases. V dropped 8 bases and J dropped 5; count of bases not matched to a gene: 5. Germline assignment: CDR1 MDHEN and CDR2 SYDVKM. The CDR3 contains 13 residues. CDR3 loop: CASQPTGNEKLFF. DNA of the CDR3: TGTGCCAGCCAACCGACAGGGAATGAAAAACTGTTTTTT.

This sequence joins TRBV4-1 and TRBJ2-7; no reliable D call. Trimming shortened V by 1 base and J by 3 bases, and 10 bases separated the two germline ends. This CDR3 has 14 residues. Per the germline V gene, CDR1 is MGHRA and CDR2 is YSYEKL. The CDR3 DNA reads TGCGCCAGCAGCCAAGGAGTAGGCGGCTACGAGCAGTACTTC. It translates to CASSQGVGGYEQYF.

V gene TRBV20-1 combines with J gene TRBJ2-5; 11 nucleotides line up with TRBD2. The CDR3 is made up of 14 amino acids. V was clipped by 3 bases and J by 5 bases; unmatched bases: 5. CDR1 is DFQATT and CDR2 is SNEGSKA in the germline V gene (reference sequence). The CDR3 is CSASISGRVETQYF. In DNA form, the CDR3 reads TGCAGTGCTAGCATTAGCGGGAGGGTCGAGACCCAGTACTTC.

There are a few counts of this clonotype. The V and J genes are TRBV6-5 and TRBJ2-1; D gene uncertain. The germline gives CDR1 MNHEY, CDR2 SVGAGI. This CDR3 is 16 amino acids long. The ends were cut back, 4 bases at V and 0 bases at J, with 13 bases in the middle. CDR3 protein: CASSWTAAGSYNEQFF. The CDR3 coding sequence is TGTGCCAGCAGTTGGACGGCAGCAGGCTCCTACAATGAGCAGTTCTTC.

This clonotype appeared a few times. The chain recombines TRBV4-1 with TRBJ2-7; D is unresolved. V was shortened by 0 bases and J by 0 bases, with 18 bases between the two germline ends. Germline V CDR1 and CDR2: MGHRA, YSYEKL. CDR3 length equals 18 residues. The CDR3 DNA follows: TGCGCCAGCAGCCAAGATAAACGGCGGTATGCCCACTCCTACGAGCAGTACTTC. Translated, it gives CASSQDKRRYAHSYEQYF.

The chain joins TRBV29-1 to TRBJ2-5, with D hard to call. This CDR3 is 13 amino acids long. Germline loops: CDR1 SQVTM, CDR2 ANQGSEA. The V and J ends lost 4 bases and 3 bases respectively, with 12 bases between them. CDR3 bases: TGCAGCGTTGGCCTAATGGTAAAAGAGACCCAGTACTTC. Translation gives CSVGLMVKETQYF. The variable domain in full, completed from reference TRBV29-1 and TRBJ2-5, reads SAVISQKPSRDICQRGTSLTIQCQVDSQVTMMFWYRQQPGQSLTLIATANQGSEATYESGFVIDKFPISRPNLTFSTLTVSNMSPEDSSIYLCSVGLMVKETQYFGPGTRLLVL.

The chain links TRBV6-6 to TRBJ1-1; TRBD1 aligns across 10 bases. Germline V gene lookup returns CDR1 MNHNY and CDR2 SVGAGI (reference sequence). The trim removed 2 bases at V and 5 bases at J, leaving 5 bases unmatched. The CDR3 contains 15 residues. The CDR3 bases are TGTGCCAGCAGTTACCGGACAGGGGGTTATACTGAAGCTTTCTTT. This sequence encodes CASSYRTGGYTEAFF.

This clonotype turned up a few times. This chain connects TRBV20-1 to TRBJ1-2; D is unclear. The CDR3 runs 13 residues. V was cut by 5 bases and J by 1 base, with 11 bases left in between. The germline gives CDR1 DFQATT, CDR2 SNEGSKA (reference sequence). The CDR3 protein is CSAARTDNYGYTF. In DNA form, the CDR3 reads TGCAGTGCTGCCCGGACCGATAACTATGGCTACACCTTC.

This sequence joins TRBV4-2 and TRBJ2-5; 13 nucleotides match TRBD2. Germline trimming cut 2 bases from V and 1 base from J; bases unmatched to any gene: 1. The germline CDR1 and CDR2 sequences are LGHNA and YNFKEQ. This CDR3 comprises 16 residues. The CDR3 region has the DNA TGTGCCAGCAGCCAAAGGACTAGCGGGGGCCAAGAGACCCAGTACTTC. Translation: CASSQRTSGGQETQYF.

The chain has TRBV6-2 or TRBV6-3 and TRBJ2-5; 8 bases are a match to TRBD1. Germline lookup yields CDR1 MNHEY and CDR2 SVGEGT. The CDR3 length is 15 residues. V lost 4 bases and J lost 5; bases outside the gene matches: 9. The CDR3 DNA follows: TGTGCCAGCAGTTCCGGACAGGGAAGGTCGGAGACCCAGTACTTC. Translation gives CASSSGQGRSETQYF.

Ten or more counts support this clonotype. This sequence joins TRBV5-6 and TRBJ2-5, with D hard to call. The CDR3 runs 16 residues. Germline CDR1 is SGHDT and CDR2 is YYEEEE. V shed 0 bases and J shed 2 bases, with 14 bases lying between them. CDR3 region: CASSLVWWETQETQYF. In DNA, the CDR3 is TGTGCCAGCAGCTTGGTGTGGTGGGAAACGCAAGAGACCCAGTACTTC.

The rearrangement uses TRBV15 and TRBJ2-3; 8 nucleotides match TRBD1. The trim removed 1 base at V and 2 bases at J, leaving 5 bases unmatched. Germline V CDR1 and CDR2: LNHNV, YYDKDF (reference sequence). The CDR3 is 16 residues long. This CDR3 reads CATSRGDRRITDTQYF. The CDR3 region has the DNA TGTGCCACCAGCAGAGGGGACAGGAGAATCACAGATACGCAGTATTTT.

The V and J genes are TRBV25-1 and TRBJ2-5; possibly TRBD1 for D (6 bases). The CDR3 spans 17 residues. Trimming stripped 5 bases from V and 7 bases from J, with 26 bases between. Germline V gives CDR1 MGHDK, CDR2 SYGVNS. DNA of the CDR3: TGTGCCAGCAGTTCAGGGGCTGAGAGAGGGTTGTTGGGGACCCAGTACTTC. Its translation is CASSSGAERGLLGTQYF. Full variable domain (missing parts from reference TRBV25-1 and TRBJ2-5): EADIYQTPRYLVIGTGKKITLECSQTMGHDKMYWYQQDPGMELHLIHYSYGVNSTEKGDLSSESTVSRIRTEHFPLTLESARPSHTSQYLCASSSGAERGLLGTQYFGPGTRLLVL.

J is TRBJ1-1 and V is TRBV6-6; TRBD1 is a possible D gene (5 bases). Per germline, CDR1 MNHNY and CDR2 SVGAGI (reference sequence). V lost 2 bases, J lost 8 bases, and 9 bases lay in between. The CDR3 contains 12 residues. CDR3 residues: CASSYRGSEAFF. CDR3 bases: TGTGCCAGCAGTTACAGGGGCTCCGAAGCTTTCTTT.

This clonotype was recorded a few times. The chain joins TRBV29-1 to TRBJ1-1; D is unresolved. Between the trimmed V and J ends, which lost 3 bases and 7 bases, there was a span of 12 bases. Germline-derived CDR1 and CDR2 are SQVTM and ANQGSEA. CDR3 length equals 12 residues. The chain's CDR3 is CSVEAGYSEAFF. The CDR3 nucleotides are TGCAGCGTTGAGGCAGGCTATAGTGAAGCTTTCTTT. The full variable domain, rest sourced from reference TRBV29-1 and TRBJ1-1, is SAVISQKPSRDICQRGTSLTIQCQVDSQVTMMFWYRQQPGQSLTLIATANQGSEATYESGFVIDKFPISRPNLTFSTLTVSNMSPEDSSIYLCSVEAGYSEAFFGQGTRLTVV.

The chain joins TRBV29-1 to TRBJ2-5, with D perhaps TRBD1 (5 bases). CDR1 and CDR2 (germline): SQVTM, ANQGSEA. The CDR3 consists of 15 residues. Trimming shortened V by 0 bases and J by 2 bases, and 13 bases separated the two germline ends. The CDR3 DNA sequence: TGCAGCGTTGAAGACGTGACAGACATTCAAGAGACCCAGTACTTC. Translation gives CSVEDVTDIQETQYF.

This chain connects TRBV12-3 or TRBV12-4 to TRBJ2-7, with 7 nucleotides matching TRBD1. The CDR3 length is 13 residues. Trimming at V came to 3 bases and at J to 8 bases, leaving 7 bases not matched to a gene. CDR3 DNA sequence: TGTGCCAGCAGTTTGACCGGGACAGATAAGCAGTACTTC. Residues: CASSLTGTDKQYF.